This is a list of T cell receptor beta chains from one sample in a study of cytomegalovirus exposure and HLA in healthy donors. Method: immunoSEQ multiplex PCR; TCRdb's copy keeps in-frame clones and lacks some. This sample has about 170,000 clones, with approximately 65% found just once. The sample comprised PBMCs. These receptors were obtained from a man in his forties in good health and CMV-seronegative. CDR3s include the opening cysteine and the closing phenylalanine or tryptophan. D genes are given only for firm matches. Size tells how often a clone was seen (once, few, many) or the class of an expanded clone, and some rows leave it out.

TRBV30	TRBJ1-2	.	.	TGTGCCTGGAGTGTACTTAGGACACTCAACTATGGCTACACCTTC	CAWSVLRTLNYGYTF
TRBV30	TRBJ1-3	TRBD1	.	TGTGCCTGGAGTTCACCGACAGGGGCTGGAAACACCATATATTTT	CAWSSPTGAGNTIYF
TRBV6-1	TRBJ2-7	.	many	TGTGCCAGCAGTGAAGGGACACCAAGCTCCTACGAGCAGTACTTC	CASSEGTPSSYEQYF
TRBV7-2	TRBJ2-7	.	.	TGTGCCAGCAGCTTAGGGGCTGGGGGGGCTTCTTACGAGCAGTACTTC	CASSLGAGGASYEQYF
TRBV6-6	TRBJ2-3	TRBD1	.	TGTGCCAGCAGCGCCGGGACAGGGGGAAAAGATACGCAGTATTTT	CASSAGTGGKDTQYF
TRBV7-7	TRBJ2-1	TRBD2	few	TGTGCTAGCAGCTTAGGGGCGGGAGGGGGGCCGGACTACAATGAGCAGTTCTTC	CASSLGAGGGPDYNEQFF
TRBV18	TRBJ2-1	TRBD2	few	TGTGCCAGCTCACCCCTGGGGACTAGCGGCACCATTGAGCAGTTCTTC	CASSPLGTSGTIEQFF
TRBV30	TRBJ2-4	TRBD1	few	TGTGCCTGGAGTGTAGACAGGGGGTTCTCCCTAGCCAAAAACATTCAGTACTTC	CAWSVDRGFSLAKNIQYF
TRBV6-1	TRBJ1-2	.	.	TGTGCCAGCATTATGACATCTACGGGAGGCTACACCTTC	CASIMTSTGGYTF
TRBV7-2	TRBJ2-7	TRBD1	few	TGTGCCAGCACACCACAGGGGGCGCAAGGCGAGCAGTACTTC	CASTPQGAQGEQYF
TRBV28	TRBJ2-7	.	.	TGTGCCAGCAGTTCATCGGACTACTCCTACGAGCAGTACTTC	CASSSSDYSYEQYF
TRBV29-1	TRBJ1-1	.	.	TGCAGCGGAGGAGGAAACACTGAAGCTTTCTTT	CSGGGNTEAFF
TRBV23-1	TRBJ2-3	.	.	TGCGCCAGCAGTCAATCTGACTGTAAAACGCAGTATTTT	CASSQSDCKTQYF
TRBV27	TRBJ2-7	TRBD2	.	TGTGCCAGCAGTTGGGCTAGCGGGAGCTCCTACGAGCAGTACTTC	CASSWASGSSYEQYF
TRBV7-7	TRBJ2-3	.	.	TGTGCTAGCAGCCATTCAGGGGCGGGAGATACGCAGTATTTT	CASSHSGAGDTQYF
TRBV2	TRBJ1-1	TRBD1	.	TGTGCCAGCAGAGGACAGGGGAGGAACACTGAAGCTTTCTTT	CASRGQGRNTEAFF